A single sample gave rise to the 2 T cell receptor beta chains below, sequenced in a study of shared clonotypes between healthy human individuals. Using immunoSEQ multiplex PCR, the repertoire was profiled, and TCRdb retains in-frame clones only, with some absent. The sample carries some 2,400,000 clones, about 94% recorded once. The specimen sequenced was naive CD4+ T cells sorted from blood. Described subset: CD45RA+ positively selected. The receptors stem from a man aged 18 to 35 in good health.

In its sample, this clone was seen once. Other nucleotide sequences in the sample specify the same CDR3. The CDR3 region has the DNA TGTGCCATCAGTGAGTCGACTAGCGGGGAGACCCAGTACTTC. It specifies CAISESTSGETQYF. The rearrangement links TRBV10-3 to TRBJ2-5, with TRBD2 identical over 10 bases. V gave up 0 bases and J gave up 5 bases; unmatched junction bases: 0. CDR3 length equals 14 residues. Germline CDR1 is ENHRY and CDR2 is SYGVKD.

In DNA form, the CDR3 reads TGTGCCAGCAGTGTAATTCGGGGTAGCAATGAGCAGTTCTTC. The encoded protein is CASSVIRGSNEQFF. The chain couples TRBV6-4 to TRBJ2-1; possible D gene TRBD2, 5 bases. V was clipped by 4 bases and J by 6 bases, with 13 bases between them. The CDR3 spans 14 residues. Germline assignment: CDR1 MRHNA and CDR2 SNTAGT.